This TCR beta chain derives from a study of cytomegalovirus exposure and HLA in healthy donors. PCR involved 60 Vbeta and 13 Jbeta primers. Sequenced by immunoSEQ multiplex PCR; TCRdb stores in-frame clones only, minus some. The table includes under 200,000 clones, about four fifths detected once. About this clone itself: The antigen is not known.

Germline trimming cut 2 bases from V and 1 base from J; bases unmatched to any gene: 5. Looked up from germline, CDR1 is MNHEY and CDR2 is SVGAGI. The CDR3 is 16 amino acids. Study conclusions and caveats: Within an earlier analysis, most TCR beta V segments proved productive either about 87% or about 30% of the time. There was a cluster of highly shared sequence variants that was likely a sequencing artifact. Three chains linked to CMV were shown in vitro to be specific for CMV antigens. The records held CMV serostatus as the only immune exposure information.

Sequencing was performed on PBMCs. The TCR was taken from a man aged 30-40 years in good health and CMV-seronegative. The J gene is TRBJ2-7, the V gene TRBV6-5; 10 nucleotides align to TRBD1. As DNA, the CDR3 is TGTGCCAGCAGTTACACCTGGACAGGGGGATCCTACGAGCAGTACTTC. Its protein is CASSYTWTGGSYEQYF.